These T cell receptor beta chains were read from a single sample in a study of cytomegalovirus exposure and HLA in healthy donors. Assay: immunoSEQ multiplex PCR; the TCRdb copy retains only in-frame clones and omits some. The table has around 120,000 clones, roughly 79% seen once. The sample comprised PBMCs. These receptors all stem from a woman aged 45-60 years in good health and CMV-seronegative. Each CDR3 is given with its conserved first and last residue. The order of the fields is CDR3 DNA, CDR3 protein, J gene, D gene, V gene, clone size. D genes are given only for firm matches. The size of a clone is reported for some rows only, either as once, few or many, or as a class for expanded clones.

cdr3_nt: TGTGCCAGCAGTCTCACGATAGCGGATTTCACAGATACGCAGTATTTT
cdr3_aa: CASSLTIADFTDTQYF
j_call: TRBJ2-3
d_call: .
v_call: TRBV27
clone_size: .

cdr3_nt: TGTGCCAGCAGCGTAGTGGATGGGTATAGCGGGAGGGTCGCAGATACGCAGTATTTT
cdr3_aa: CASSVVDGYSGRVADTQYF
j_call: TRBJ2-3
d_call: TRBD2
v_call: TRBV9
clone_size: .

cdr3_nt: TGTGCCAGTAGTATAGTGATGGTCCCTGAGCGCGATACGCAGTATTTT
cdr3_aa: CASSIVMVPERDTQYF
j_call: TRBJ2-3
d_call: .
v_call: TRBV19
clone_size: .

cdr3_nt: TGTGCCACCAGCAGAGCGCCGGGACAGGGCGGCAATCAGCCCCAGCATTTT
cdr3_aa: CATSRAPGQGGNQPQHF
j_call: TRBJ1-5
d_call: TRBD1
v_call: TRBV15
clone_size: .

cdr3_nt: TGTGCCAGCAGTGCGCAGGGTACTAGCGGGAGGCTCAAGTACTTC
cdr3_aa: CASSAQGTSGRLKYF
j_call: TRBJ2-5
d_call: TRBD2
v_call: TRBV2
clone_size: .

cdr3_nt: TGTGCCAGCAGCTTAGGTGAGGGAGTCGCCTACAATGAGCAGTTCTTC
cdr3_aa: CASSLGEGVAYNEQFF
j_call: TRBJ2-1
d_call: .
v_call: TRBV7-9
clone_size: .

cdr3_nt: TGTGCCAGCAGCCCCACGGGGATAATGAACCCTGAAGCTTTCTTT
cdr3_aa: CASSPTGIMNPEAFF
j_call: TRBJ1-1
d_call: .
v_call: TRBV13
clone_size: .

cdr3_nt: TGTGCTAGTGGTTTTATGGGGGCCGACGAGAACACTGAAGCTTTCTTT
cdr3_aa: CASGFMGADENTEAFF
j_call: TRBJ1-1
d_call: .
v_call: TRBV12-5
clone_size: .

cdr3_nt: TGTGCCTGGAGCCCCCTGGCGGCCAACGTCCTGACTTTC
cdr3_aa: CAWSPLAANVLTF
j_call: TRBJ2-6
d_call: .
v_call: TRBV30
clone_size: .

cdr3_nt: TGTGCCAGCAGGCCGCGGGGGGTGGACACTGAAGCTTTCTTT
cdr3_aa: CASRPRGVDTEAFF
j_call: TRBJ1-1
d_call: .
v_call: TRBV7-2
clone_size: once

cdr3_nt: TGTGCCAGCAACGACAGGACCTACGAGCAGTACTTC
cdr3_aa: CASNDRTYEQYF
j_call: TRBJ2-7
d_call: .
v_call: TRBV7-2
clone_size: once

cdr3_nt: TGTGCCAGCAGCCAAGTAAGGCGTAAGGGAGGTTCAGCAGATACGCAGTATTTT
cdr3_aa: CASSQVRRKGGSADTQYF
j_call: TRBJ2-3
d_call: .
v_call: TRBV4-2
clone_size: .

cdr3_nt: TGCGCCAGCAGCTTGCAGGGTGGGGCAGAGACCCAGTACTTC
cdr3_aa: CASSLQGGAETQYF
j_call: TRBJ2-5
d_call: .
v_call: TRBV5-1
clone_size: .

cdr3_nt: TGTGCCAGCAGTTCCAGGACAGGGGCAGTGAACACTGAAGCTTTCTTT
cdr3_aa: CASSSRTGAVNTEAFF
j_call: TRBJ1-1
d_call: TRBD1
v_call: TRBV6-5
clone_size: .

cdr3_nt: TGTGCCAGTAGTGTACAGGGGGCGGACACCGGGGAGCTGTTTTTT
cdr3_aa: CASSVQGADTGELFF
j_call: TRBJ2-2
d_call: TRBD1
v_call: TRBV19
clone_size: .

cdr3_nt: TGTGCCAGCGCGACTAGCGGGAGCGGTACAGATACGCAGTATTTT
cdr3_aa: CASATSGSGTDTQYF
j_call: TRBJ2-3
d_call: .
v_call: TRBV21-1
clone_size: .

cdr3_nt: TGTGCCAGCACCCCTGGCCAGGGGGGCCCCTATGGCTACACCTTC
cdr3_aa: CASTPGQGGPYGYTF
j_call: TRBJ1-2
d_call: TRBD1
v_call: TRBV28
clone_size: .

cdr3_nt: TGTGCCAGCAGTGCCCCTGGGCAGGGAGGGAGAGAGACCCAGTACTTC
cdr3_aa: CASSAPGQGGRETQYF
j_call: TRBJ2-5
d_call: TRBD2
v_call: TRBV2
clone_size: .

cdr3_nt: TGTGCCACCAGCAGAGATAAGGGGACTGAAGCTTTCTTT
cdr3_aa: CATSRDKGTEAFF
j_call: TRBJ1-1
d_call: .
v_call: TRBV15
clone_size: .

cdr3_nt: TGTGCCAGCAGATGGACTAGCGGGCGCAATGAGCAGTTCTTC
cdr3_aa: CASRWTSGRNEQFF
j_call: TRBJ2-1
d_call: TRBD2
v_call: TRBV6-1
clone_size: .

cdr3_nt: TGTGCCAGCAGTCCCGGACAGGGGGTGAACACTGAAGCTTTCTTT
cdr3_aa: CASSPGQGVNTEAFF
j_call: TRBJ1-1
d_call: TRBD1
v_call: TRBV27
clone_size: .

cdr3_nt: TGTGCCAGCAGCTCTGGGACAGGGGTTGACTATGGCTACACCTTC
cdr3_aa: CASSSGTGVDYGYTF
j_call: TRBJ1-2
d_call: TRBD1
v_call: TRBV7-2
clone_size: few

cdr3_nt: TGTGCCAGCAGCTCGAGCCGGGACAAGCCTATGAACACTGAAGCTTTCTTT
cdr3_aa: CASSSSRDKPMNTEAFF
j_call: TRBJ1-1
d_call: .
v_call: TRBV7-9
clone_size: .

cdr3_nt: TGTGCCAGCAGCCCCCGGAGAGGGGGCTCTGGAAACACCATATATTTT
cdr3_aa: CASSPRRGGSGNTIYF
j_call: TRBJ1-3
d_call: .
v_call: TRBV7-2
clone_size: .

cdr3_nt: TGTGCCAGCAGCCCACTGTGGGACAGGGGGCTTGGGAACACTGAAGCTTTCTTT
cdr3_aa: CASSPLWDRGLGNTEAFF
j_call: TRBJ1-1
d_call: TRBD1
v_call: TRBV16
clone_size: once

cdr3_nt: TGTGCCAGCTCCCTCGGACAGGGGCACACTGAAGCTTTCTTT
cdr3_aa: CASSLGQGHTEAFF
j_call: TRBJ1-1
d_call: TRBD1
v_call: TRBV7-3
clone_size: .

cdr3_nt: TGTGCCAGCAGTTTAGCAGGGCCGTCCAATCAGCCCCAGCATTTT
cdr3_aa: CASSLAGPSNQPQHF
j_call: TRBJ1-5
d_call: .
v_call: TRBV28
clone_size: .

cdr3_nt: TGCGCCAGCAGTCAACCCTCGCTTCGGGGACTTAACCCGCACACCGGGGAGCTGTTTTTT
cdr3_aa: CASSQPSLRGLNPHTGELFF
j_call: TRBJ2-2
d_call: .
v_call: TRBV23-1
clone_size: .

cdr3_nt: TGTGCCAGTAGTGCAGCCTTAGCTCCCGGCACCGGGGAGCTGTTTTTT
cdr3_aa: CASSAALAPGTGELFF
j_call: TRBJ2-2
d_call: .
v_call: TRBV19
clone_size: .

cdr3_nt: TGTGCCAGCAGTGAATTAGTCAACCATAGCAATCAGCCCCAGCATTTT
cdr3_aa: CASSELVNHSNQPQHF
j_call: TRBJ1-5
d_call: .
v_call: TRBV6-1
clone_size: .

cdr3_nt: TGTGCCAGCAGTTTACAACAGGGAGTCTCCTACGAGCAGTACTTC
cdr3_aa: CASSLQQGVSYEQYF
j_call: TRBJ2-7
d_call: .
v_call: TRBV28
clone_size: once

cdr3_nt: TGTGCCAGCTGTCGCACACAGGGGGTTAACTATGGCTACACCTTC
cdr3_aa: CASCRTQGVNYGYTF
j_call: TRBJ1-2
d_call: TRBD1
v_call: TRBV27
clone_size: .

cdr3_nt: TGTGCCATCAGTGAGTCGGGTCGACAGAAGGCAACTAATGAAAAACTGTTTTTT
cdr3_aa: CAISESGRQKATNEKLFF
j_call: TRBJ1-4
d_call: .
v_call: TRBV10-3
clone_size: once

cdr3_nt: TGTGCCAGCAGCTCGAGCTCCTACGAGCAGTACTTC
cdr3_aa: CASSSSSYEQYF
j_call: TRBJ2-7
d_call: .
v_call: TRBV9
clone_size: .

cdr3_nt: TGTGCCACCCGCGGGGGGCCCTCCTACGAGCAGTACTTC
cdr3_aa: CATRGGPSYEQYF
j_call: TRBJ2-7
d_call: .
v_call: TRBV21-1
clone_size: .

cdr3_nt: TGTGCCAGCAGCCAATTGACAATCCGGGGAGGTGAAGCTTTCTTT
cdr3_aa: CASSQLTIRGGEAFF
j_call: TRBJ1-1
d_call: .
v_call: TRBV14
clone_size: .

cdr3_nt: TGTGCCAGCAGCCAAGGGCGGGAGACCCAGTACTTC
cdr3_aa: CASSQGRETQYF
j_call: TRBJ2-5
d_call: .
v_call: TRBV14
clone_size: .

cdr3_nt: TGTGCCAGCAGTTTGACCCCCAGGGGAAACATTCAGTACTTC
cdr3_aa: CASSLTPRGNIQYF
j_call: TRBJ2-4
d_call: .
v_call: TRBV6-6
clone_size: .

cdr3_nt: TGTGCCAGCAGCGCTACTAGCGGGAGGACCGCCCGGGAGACCCAGTACTTC
cdr3_aa: CASSATSGRTARETQYF
j_call: TRBJ2-5
d_call: TRBD2
v_call: TRBV5-6
clone_size: .

cdr3_nt: TGTGCCAGCAGCCCCACAGGGGGCGGTCAGCCCCAGCATTTT
cdr3_aa: CASSPTGGGQPQHF
j_call: TRBJ1-5
d_call: TRBD1
v_call: TRBV27
clone_size: .

cdr3_nt: TGCGCCAGCAGCCAAGACCGGCAGGGATGGCAGCCCCAGCATTTT
cdr3_aa: CASSQDRQGWQPQHF
j_call: TRBJ1-5
d_call: .
v_call: TRBV4-1
clone_size: .

cdr3_nt: TGCGCCAGCAGCCAAGACACAGGGGCGGAGGGCTACACCTTC
cdr3_aa: CASSQDTGAEGYTF
j_call: TRBJ1-2
d_call: TRBD1
v_call: TRBV4-3
clone_size: .

cdr3_nt: TGTGCCGGAAGGACAGTGCGACTAGCGGGAGAGGAGCAGTTCTTC
cdr3_aa: CAGRTVRLAGEEQFF
j_call: TRBJ2-1
d_call: TRBD2
v_call: TRBV7-8
clone_size: .

cdr3_nt: TGTGCCAGCAGTTACGGACAGTTTAGCACAGATACGCAGTATTTT
cdr3_aa: CASSYGQFSTDTQYF
j_call: TRBJ2-3
d_call: .
v_call: TRBV6-6
clone_size: .

cdr3_nt: TGTGCCAGCACCAGGGGGCTGAACACTGAAGCTTTCTTT
cdr3_aa: CASTRGLNTEAFF
j_call: TRBJ1-1
d_call: TRBD1
v_call: TRBV6-1
clone_size: .

cdr3_nt: TGTGCCAGCAGCTTGGGTGGGACAGGGGGCTCTGGGGCCAACGTCCTGACTTTC
cdr3_aa: CASSLGGTGGSGANVLTF
j_call: TRBJ2-6
d_call: TRBD1
v_call: TRBV5-5
clone_size: .

cdr3_nt: TGTGCCAGCAGCTTAGGCCCGGGACAGGTCACCTACGAGCAGTACTTC
cdr3_aa: CASSLGPGQVTYEQYF
j_call: TRBJ2-7
d_call: TRBD1
v_call: TRBV7-8
clone_size: .